This note documents a single T cell receptor (beta chain) sequence. Only in-frame clones appear in the TCRdb table, and some are missing; sequencing was by immunoSEQ multiplex PCR. The sample lists about 370,000 clones, approximately 87% seen once, with about 10% in the top ten. The data were obtained in a study of blood T cell repertoires in COVID-19. Turning to the study itself: Sources were T cells, B-cell-depleted T cells, or PBMCs; the material itself was cDNA or gDNA.

This CDR3 is 18 amino acids long. V lost 0 bases to trimming and J lost 4 bases; unmatched junction nucleotides: 10. Germline assignment: CDR1 MGHDK and CDR2 SYGVNS. Enrollment of patients from Seattle took place during active infection, with longitudinal follow-up. Sequenced material: peripheral blood. V usage is TRBV25-1 and J usage is TRBJ2-1; TRBD2 matches at 9 bases. This TCR came from a woman aged 25 to 39 with COVID-19, enrolled during active disease. CDR3 protein: CASSEYWEREAQYNEQFF. For the CDR3, the DNA is TGTGCCAGCAGTGAATATTGGGAGCGGGAGGCTCAATACAATGAGCAGTTCTTC. The full variable domain, in which reference TRBV25-1 and TRBJ2-1 provide the parts outside the CDR3, is EADIYQTPRYLVIGTGKKITLECSQTMGHDKMYWYQQDPGMELHLIHYSYGVNSTEKGDLSSESTVSRIRTEHFPLTLESARPSHTSQYLCASSEYWEREAQYNEQFFGPGTRLTVL.